A selection of T cell receptor beta chains follows, all from one sample in a study of blood T cells in healthy people across ages. One entry per CDR3 protein results from TCRdb running MiXCR on the 5' RACE reads. This sample has 1 million to 1.2 million distinct CDR3 sequences; under 40% occur once, and the top ten carry about an eighth. The specimen sequenced was blood. The receptors here all came from a man in his late teens or twenties in good health. The conserved cysteine and the conserved F or W are not part of the CDR3 here. Only some rows state a clone size, as once, few, many or a class for expanded clones.

V gene	clone size	CDR3 protein
TRBV20-1	few	SAPYPGQAREKLF
TRBV12-3/TRBV12-4	few	ASSTDRATDTQY
TRBV13	few	ASSLTSWTGGKYEQY
TRBV28	few	ASSHWFWRRNNEQF
TRBV6-5	once	ASTNSDKAF
TRBV24-1	few	ATSAAGLGPGELF
TRBV12-3/TRBV12-4	many	ASSLGTGTGFGDEQF
TRBV12-3/TRBV12-4	.	ASSPDLGRRLEGSGNTIY
TRBV6-1	few	ASSEGFSYNSPLH
TRBV6-1	once	ASRELSGTGWQPQH
TRBV18	.	ASSPTGDYYNEQF
TRBV7-9	few	ASSTSGENEAF
TRBV7-8	.	ASSLAGPEGFSTATQY
TRBV7-2	.	ASSLGPLAAGNEQF
TRBV29-1	many	SVEENTGGLPYEQY
TRBV28	once	ASSAAKTGSHSNQPQH
TRBV6-1	.	ASSEAHRIGRNYGYT
TRBV12-3/TRBV12-4	few	ASSLSGREDGYT
TRBV10-3	many	AISDSGDNEQF
TRBV12-3/TRBV12-4	.	ASSFGTNTDTQY
TRBV5-1	few	ASSSGQPHQPQH
TRBV6-5	.	ASSYSSGGFHTDTQY
TRBV7-2	.	ASSLARGSLLSGANVLT
TRBV5-1	many	ASSFGATNYGYT
TRBV9	few	ASSLKGCNEQF
TRBV6-1	.	AGTDSAHYGYT
TRBV5-1	many	ASSPGQGADTQY
TRBV5-6	.	ASSGGTSGELF
TRBV7-2	few	ASSWTGERVEPQH
TRBV28	few	ASSLVLAVQETQY
TRBV20-1	.	SARDLRQGDNSPLH
TRBV4-3	.	ASSPGFFTAMDTEAF
TRBV10-2	.	ASNRQGASEAF
TRBV28	.	VSVAGGFSGEQF
TRBV12-3/TRBV12-4	many	ASSSQGYGYT
TRBV20-1	.	SAKDSTYSNQPQH
TRBV11-2	many	ASSLVDGAGWRSEQF
TRBV4-2	.	ASSQVERGVANEQF
TRBV13	.	ASSLASGGRNNEQF
TRBV6-6	.	ASSFRVLETQY
TRBV25-1	few	ASRTGVGYT
TRBV29-1	.	SVAWWGNEQF
TRBV29-1	.	SVGTIYSYEQY
TRBV28	.	ASSSPPLWNIEAF
TRBV6-6	.	ASSAGTGPSTDTQY
TRBV3-1	.	ASSQDVGAYNEQY
TRBV4-3	.	ASSRTTGSGYT
TRBV5-1	.	ASSLESRAGGELF
TRBV7-9	once	ASSLNMLGGYT
TRBV11-2	.	ASSSLSGGSYEQY
TRBV20-1	few	SAKVAYSYGYT
TRBV12-3/TRBV12-4	many	ASSLFLTQGYT
TRBV4-3	.	ASSQGRGRISYNEQY
TRBV6-5	few	ASTGTSGSSTDTQY